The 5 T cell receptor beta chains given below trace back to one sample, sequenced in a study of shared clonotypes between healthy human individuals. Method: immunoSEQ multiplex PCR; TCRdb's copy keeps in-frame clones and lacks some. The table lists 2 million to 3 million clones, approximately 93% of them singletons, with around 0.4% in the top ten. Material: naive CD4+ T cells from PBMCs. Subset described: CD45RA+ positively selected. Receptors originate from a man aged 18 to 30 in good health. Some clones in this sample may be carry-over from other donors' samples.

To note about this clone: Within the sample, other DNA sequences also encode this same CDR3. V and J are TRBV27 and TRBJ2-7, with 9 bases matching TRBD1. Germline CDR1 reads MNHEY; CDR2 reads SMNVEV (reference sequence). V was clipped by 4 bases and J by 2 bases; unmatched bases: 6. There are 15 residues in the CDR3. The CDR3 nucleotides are TGTGCCAGCAGTTCCCCCGGGACAGGGACCTACGAGCAGTACTTC. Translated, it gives CASSSPGTGTYEQYF.

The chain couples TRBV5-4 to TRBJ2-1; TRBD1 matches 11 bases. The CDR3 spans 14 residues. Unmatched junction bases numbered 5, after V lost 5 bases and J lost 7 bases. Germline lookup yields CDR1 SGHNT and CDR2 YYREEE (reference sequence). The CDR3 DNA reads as TGTGCCAGCAGAGGACAGGGGGCGAGGAATGAGCAGTTCTTC. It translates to CASRGQGARNEQFF.

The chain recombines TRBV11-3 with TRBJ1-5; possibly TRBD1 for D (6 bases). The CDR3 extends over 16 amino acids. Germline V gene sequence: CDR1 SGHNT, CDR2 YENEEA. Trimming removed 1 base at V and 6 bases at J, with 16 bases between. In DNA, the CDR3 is TGTGCCAGCAGCTTAGTTCCCAGGGGATCACGTCAGCCCCAGCATTTT. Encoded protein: CASSLVPRGSRQPQHF.

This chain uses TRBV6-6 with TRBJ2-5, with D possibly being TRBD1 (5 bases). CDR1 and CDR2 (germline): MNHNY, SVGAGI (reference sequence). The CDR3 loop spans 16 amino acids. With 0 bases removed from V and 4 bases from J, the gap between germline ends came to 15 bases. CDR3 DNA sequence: TGTGCCAGCAGTTACTCCCAGGGCCGAGTACGAGAGACCCAGTACTTC. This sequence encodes CASSYSQGRVRETQYF.

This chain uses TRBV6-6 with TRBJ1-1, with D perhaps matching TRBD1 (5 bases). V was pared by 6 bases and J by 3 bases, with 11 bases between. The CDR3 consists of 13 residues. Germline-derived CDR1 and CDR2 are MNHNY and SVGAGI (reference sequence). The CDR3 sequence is CASSTGTYTEAFF. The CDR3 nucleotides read TGTGCCAGCAGCACCGGGACTTACACTGAAGCTTTCTTT.